This TCR beta chain emerged from a study of blood T cell repertoires in COVID-19. About the research overall: Nucleic acid was either cDNA or gDNA, and it came from T cells, B-cell-depleted T cells, or PBMCs.

How the authors handled the data: Cell counts per sample came from amplifying reference gene primers. Only in-frame clones appear in the TCRdb table, and some are missing; sequencing was by immunoSEQ multiplex PCR. That table gives V, J and clone size, and the DNA gave D and trimming. Of about 93,000 clones listed, approximately 89% are singletons. Trimming took 5 bases from V and 0 from J, leaving 13 bases between them. The CDR3 has 15 amino acids. Germline CDR1 is SGHRS and CDR2 is YFSETQ. This receptor was identified in a man in his fifties or sixties with acute or convalescent COVID-19. The sequencing input was peripheral blood. The chain carries TRBV5-1 and TRBJ2-3, with a possible D match to TRBD2 (6 bases). CDR3 residues: CASRPLAASTDTQYF. CDR3 in DNA: TGCGCCAGCAGACCTTTAGCGGCAAGCACAGATACGCAGTATTTT.